This TCR beta chain comes out of a study of T cell changes during pregnancy in multiple sclerosis. Repertoires were generated with immunoSEQ multiplex PCR, while TCRdb's copy carries only in-frame clones and drops some. The sample has around 62,000 clones, roughly 93% seen once; the top ten hold less than 4.5%. Trimming shortened V by 4 bases and J by 10 bases, and 22 bases separated the two germline ends. Germline lookup yields CDR1 MNHNS and CDR2 SASEGT. CDR3 length: 15 residues. The sample in question was CD8+ T cells from peripheral blood mononuclear cells, obtained in the second trimester of pregnancy. The source of this sequence is a female donor with multiple sclerosis, enrolled in a pregnancy study. The chain has TRBV6-1 and TRBJ1-1; D might be TRBD1 (6 bases). CDR3 in DNA: TGTGCCAGCAGTGGGAAAGCAGACAGGACAATAATAGCTTTCTTT. This codes for CASSGKADRTIIAFF.